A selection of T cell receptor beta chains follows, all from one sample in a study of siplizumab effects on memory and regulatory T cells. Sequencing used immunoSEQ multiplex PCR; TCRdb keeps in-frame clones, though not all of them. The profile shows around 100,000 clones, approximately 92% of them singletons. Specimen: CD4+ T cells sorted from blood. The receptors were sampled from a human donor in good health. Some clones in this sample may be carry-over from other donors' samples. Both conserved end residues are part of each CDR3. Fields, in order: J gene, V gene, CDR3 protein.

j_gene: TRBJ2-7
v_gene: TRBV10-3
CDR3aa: CAISEQRVTYEQYF

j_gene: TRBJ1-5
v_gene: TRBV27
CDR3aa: CASSGGNQPQHF

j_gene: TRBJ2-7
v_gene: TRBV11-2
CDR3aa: CASSLDLRGSEQYF

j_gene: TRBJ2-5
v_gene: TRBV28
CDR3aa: CASSLAGNWFQETQYF

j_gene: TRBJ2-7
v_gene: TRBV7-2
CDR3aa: CASSLGGQYYEQYF

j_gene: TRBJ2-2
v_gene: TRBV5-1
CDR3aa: CASSSGDQTGELFF

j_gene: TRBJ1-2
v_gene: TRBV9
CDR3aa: CASSSAAGGDGYTF

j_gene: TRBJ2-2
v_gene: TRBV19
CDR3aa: CASSGRDTGELFF

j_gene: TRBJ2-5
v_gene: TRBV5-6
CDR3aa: CASSSRTGAWETQYF

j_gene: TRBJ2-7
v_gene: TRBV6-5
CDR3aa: CASKGKAGVSHEQYF

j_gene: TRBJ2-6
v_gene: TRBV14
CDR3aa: CASSRNRAGANVLTF

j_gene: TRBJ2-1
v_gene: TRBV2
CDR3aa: CASSRAGGPNEQFF

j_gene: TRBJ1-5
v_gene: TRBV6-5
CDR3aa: CASSYSGRSGAQHF

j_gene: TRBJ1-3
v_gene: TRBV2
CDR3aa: CASSGQGGNTIYF

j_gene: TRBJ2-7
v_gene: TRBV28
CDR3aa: CASSPRFKREQSYEQYF

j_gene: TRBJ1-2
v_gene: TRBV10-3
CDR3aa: CAISAGGMGYTF

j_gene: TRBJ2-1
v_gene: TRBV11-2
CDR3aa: CASSFGTSGSNEQFF

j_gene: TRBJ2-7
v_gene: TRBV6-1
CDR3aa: CASSAAGTSGIKQYF

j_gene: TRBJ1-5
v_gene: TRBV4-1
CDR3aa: CASSQVVLENQPQHF

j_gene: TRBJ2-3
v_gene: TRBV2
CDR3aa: CASSVRGQGADTQYF

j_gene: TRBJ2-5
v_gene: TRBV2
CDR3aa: CASSDLAGDISQETQYF

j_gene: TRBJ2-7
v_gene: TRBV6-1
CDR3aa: CATQPGSAYEQYF

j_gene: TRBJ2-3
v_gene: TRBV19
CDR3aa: CASSSLGTGTDTQYF

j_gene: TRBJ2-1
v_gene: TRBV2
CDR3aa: CASSRVAQYNEQFF

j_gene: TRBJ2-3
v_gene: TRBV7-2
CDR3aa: CASSLTGTGLPSTDTQYF

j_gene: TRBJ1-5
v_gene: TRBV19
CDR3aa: CASRNGGQGSNQPQHF

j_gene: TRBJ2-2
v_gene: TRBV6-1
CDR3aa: CASETGQNTGELFF

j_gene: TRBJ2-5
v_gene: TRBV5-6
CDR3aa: CASSLAGQGQETQYF

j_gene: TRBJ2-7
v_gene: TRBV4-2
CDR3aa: CASSSSGSKSSYEQYF

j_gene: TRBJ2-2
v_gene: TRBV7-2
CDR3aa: CASSAPGSPTGELFF

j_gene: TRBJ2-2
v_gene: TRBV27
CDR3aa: CASSRGDTGELFF

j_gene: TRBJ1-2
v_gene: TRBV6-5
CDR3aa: CASSYSSTGKYGYTF

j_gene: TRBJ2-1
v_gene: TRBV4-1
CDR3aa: CASSQETSSYNEQFF

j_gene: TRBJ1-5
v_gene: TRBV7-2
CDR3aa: CASSHRTGNNQPQHF

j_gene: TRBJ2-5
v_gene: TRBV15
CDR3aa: CATTSGAKETQYF

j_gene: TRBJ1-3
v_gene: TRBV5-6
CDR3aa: CASNAFHSGNTIYF

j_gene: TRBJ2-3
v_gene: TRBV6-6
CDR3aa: CASTLRGTDTQYF

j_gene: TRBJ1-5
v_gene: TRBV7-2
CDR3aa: CASSATGVQPQHF

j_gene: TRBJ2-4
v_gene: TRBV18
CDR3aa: CASSPSVAGAKNIQYF

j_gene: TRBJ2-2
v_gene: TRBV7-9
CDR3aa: CASSLTVASGKRSGELFF

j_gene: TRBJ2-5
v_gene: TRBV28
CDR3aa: CASPWAGQNEIQETQYF

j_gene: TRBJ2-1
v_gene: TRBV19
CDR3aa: CASSIDRREQFF

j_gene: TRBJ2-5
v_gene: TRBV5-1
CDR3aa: CASSVAGTEQETQYF

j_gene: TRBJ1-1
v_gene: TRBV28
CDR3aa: CASSLSQGRNTEAFF

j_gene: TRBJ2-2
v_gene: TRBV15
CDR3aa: CATSIPQGSGGELFF

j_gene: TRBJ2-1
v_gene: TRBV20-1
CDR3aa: CSFLVREQFF

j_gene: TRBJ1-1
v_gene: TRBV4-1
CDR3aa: CASSQPQGAWDTEAFF

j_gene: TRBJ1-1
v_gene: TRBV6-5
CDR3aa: CASSYRTGWEAFF

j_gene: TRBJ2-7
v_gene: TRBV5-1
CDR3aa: CASSLPGPPYEQYF

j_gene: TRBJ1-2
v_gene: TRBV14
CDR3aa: CASSQARGKFRGYTF

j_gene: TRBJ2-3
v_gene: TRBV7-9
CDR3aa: CASSIRQGGNADTQYF

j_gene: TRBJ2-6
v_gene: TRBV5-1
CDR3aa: CASSSTGGYSGANVLTF

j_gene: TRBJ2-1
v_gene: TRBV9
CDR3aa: CASSSTFRARSYNEQFF

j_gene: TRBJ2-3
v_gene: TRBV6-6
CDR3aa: CASSPLAGADTQYF